This note documents a single T cell receptor beta chain sequence. Its antigen is not known. The CDR3 consists of 17 residues. CDR1 and CDR2 (germline): LGHNA, YNFKEQ. Germline trimming cut 2 bases from V and 6 bases from J; bases unmatched to any gene: 10. 13 Jbeta primers and 60 Vbeta primers were used for the PCR. Sequencing was performed with immunoSEQ multiplex PCR; in TCRdb, only in-frame clones are kept and a portion is missing. The table has around 220,000 clones, 65% to 90% seen once. The data were obtained in a study of cytomegalovirus exposure and HLA in healthy donors. Study observations and caveats: It was reportedly the case that the classifier diagnosed cytomegalovirus status with high specificity and sensitivity.

V gene TRBV4-2 combines with J gene TRBJ2-2, with TRBD2 matching 9 bases. Sequencing used PBMCs. The sequence was collected from a girl aged 5 to 17 in good health and CMV-seronegative. CDR3 bases: TGTGCCAGCAGCCAAAAAGGCGGGGGGGGCCCCCCCGGGGAGCTGTTTTTT. Translated, it gives CASSQKGGGGPPGELFF.